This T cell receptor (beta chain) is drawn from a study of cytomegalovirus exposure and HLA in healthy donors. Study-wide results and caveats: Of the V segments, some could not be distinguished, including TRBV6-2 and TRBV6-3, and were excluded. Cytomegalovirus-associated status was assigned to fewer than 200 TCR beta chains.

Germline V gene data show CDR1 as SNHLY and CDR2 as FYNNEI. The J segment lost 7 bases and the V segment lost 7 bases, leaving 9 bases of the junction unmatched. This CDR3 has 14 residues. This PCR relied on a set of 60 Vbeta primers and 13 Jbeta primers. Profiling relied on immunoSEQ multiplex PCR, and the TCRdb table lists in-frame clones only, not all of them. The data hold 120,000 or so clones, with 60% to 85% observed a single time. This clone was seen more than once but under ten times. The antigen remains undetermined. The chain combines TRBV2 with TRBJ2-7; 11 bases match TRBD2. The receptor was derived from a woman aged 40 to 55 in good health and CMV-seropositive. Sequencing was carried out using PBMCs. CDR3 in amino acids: CASMTPLAGVEQYF. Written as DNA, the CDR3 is TGTGCCAGCATGACCCCACTAGCGGGAGTTGAGCAGTACTTC.